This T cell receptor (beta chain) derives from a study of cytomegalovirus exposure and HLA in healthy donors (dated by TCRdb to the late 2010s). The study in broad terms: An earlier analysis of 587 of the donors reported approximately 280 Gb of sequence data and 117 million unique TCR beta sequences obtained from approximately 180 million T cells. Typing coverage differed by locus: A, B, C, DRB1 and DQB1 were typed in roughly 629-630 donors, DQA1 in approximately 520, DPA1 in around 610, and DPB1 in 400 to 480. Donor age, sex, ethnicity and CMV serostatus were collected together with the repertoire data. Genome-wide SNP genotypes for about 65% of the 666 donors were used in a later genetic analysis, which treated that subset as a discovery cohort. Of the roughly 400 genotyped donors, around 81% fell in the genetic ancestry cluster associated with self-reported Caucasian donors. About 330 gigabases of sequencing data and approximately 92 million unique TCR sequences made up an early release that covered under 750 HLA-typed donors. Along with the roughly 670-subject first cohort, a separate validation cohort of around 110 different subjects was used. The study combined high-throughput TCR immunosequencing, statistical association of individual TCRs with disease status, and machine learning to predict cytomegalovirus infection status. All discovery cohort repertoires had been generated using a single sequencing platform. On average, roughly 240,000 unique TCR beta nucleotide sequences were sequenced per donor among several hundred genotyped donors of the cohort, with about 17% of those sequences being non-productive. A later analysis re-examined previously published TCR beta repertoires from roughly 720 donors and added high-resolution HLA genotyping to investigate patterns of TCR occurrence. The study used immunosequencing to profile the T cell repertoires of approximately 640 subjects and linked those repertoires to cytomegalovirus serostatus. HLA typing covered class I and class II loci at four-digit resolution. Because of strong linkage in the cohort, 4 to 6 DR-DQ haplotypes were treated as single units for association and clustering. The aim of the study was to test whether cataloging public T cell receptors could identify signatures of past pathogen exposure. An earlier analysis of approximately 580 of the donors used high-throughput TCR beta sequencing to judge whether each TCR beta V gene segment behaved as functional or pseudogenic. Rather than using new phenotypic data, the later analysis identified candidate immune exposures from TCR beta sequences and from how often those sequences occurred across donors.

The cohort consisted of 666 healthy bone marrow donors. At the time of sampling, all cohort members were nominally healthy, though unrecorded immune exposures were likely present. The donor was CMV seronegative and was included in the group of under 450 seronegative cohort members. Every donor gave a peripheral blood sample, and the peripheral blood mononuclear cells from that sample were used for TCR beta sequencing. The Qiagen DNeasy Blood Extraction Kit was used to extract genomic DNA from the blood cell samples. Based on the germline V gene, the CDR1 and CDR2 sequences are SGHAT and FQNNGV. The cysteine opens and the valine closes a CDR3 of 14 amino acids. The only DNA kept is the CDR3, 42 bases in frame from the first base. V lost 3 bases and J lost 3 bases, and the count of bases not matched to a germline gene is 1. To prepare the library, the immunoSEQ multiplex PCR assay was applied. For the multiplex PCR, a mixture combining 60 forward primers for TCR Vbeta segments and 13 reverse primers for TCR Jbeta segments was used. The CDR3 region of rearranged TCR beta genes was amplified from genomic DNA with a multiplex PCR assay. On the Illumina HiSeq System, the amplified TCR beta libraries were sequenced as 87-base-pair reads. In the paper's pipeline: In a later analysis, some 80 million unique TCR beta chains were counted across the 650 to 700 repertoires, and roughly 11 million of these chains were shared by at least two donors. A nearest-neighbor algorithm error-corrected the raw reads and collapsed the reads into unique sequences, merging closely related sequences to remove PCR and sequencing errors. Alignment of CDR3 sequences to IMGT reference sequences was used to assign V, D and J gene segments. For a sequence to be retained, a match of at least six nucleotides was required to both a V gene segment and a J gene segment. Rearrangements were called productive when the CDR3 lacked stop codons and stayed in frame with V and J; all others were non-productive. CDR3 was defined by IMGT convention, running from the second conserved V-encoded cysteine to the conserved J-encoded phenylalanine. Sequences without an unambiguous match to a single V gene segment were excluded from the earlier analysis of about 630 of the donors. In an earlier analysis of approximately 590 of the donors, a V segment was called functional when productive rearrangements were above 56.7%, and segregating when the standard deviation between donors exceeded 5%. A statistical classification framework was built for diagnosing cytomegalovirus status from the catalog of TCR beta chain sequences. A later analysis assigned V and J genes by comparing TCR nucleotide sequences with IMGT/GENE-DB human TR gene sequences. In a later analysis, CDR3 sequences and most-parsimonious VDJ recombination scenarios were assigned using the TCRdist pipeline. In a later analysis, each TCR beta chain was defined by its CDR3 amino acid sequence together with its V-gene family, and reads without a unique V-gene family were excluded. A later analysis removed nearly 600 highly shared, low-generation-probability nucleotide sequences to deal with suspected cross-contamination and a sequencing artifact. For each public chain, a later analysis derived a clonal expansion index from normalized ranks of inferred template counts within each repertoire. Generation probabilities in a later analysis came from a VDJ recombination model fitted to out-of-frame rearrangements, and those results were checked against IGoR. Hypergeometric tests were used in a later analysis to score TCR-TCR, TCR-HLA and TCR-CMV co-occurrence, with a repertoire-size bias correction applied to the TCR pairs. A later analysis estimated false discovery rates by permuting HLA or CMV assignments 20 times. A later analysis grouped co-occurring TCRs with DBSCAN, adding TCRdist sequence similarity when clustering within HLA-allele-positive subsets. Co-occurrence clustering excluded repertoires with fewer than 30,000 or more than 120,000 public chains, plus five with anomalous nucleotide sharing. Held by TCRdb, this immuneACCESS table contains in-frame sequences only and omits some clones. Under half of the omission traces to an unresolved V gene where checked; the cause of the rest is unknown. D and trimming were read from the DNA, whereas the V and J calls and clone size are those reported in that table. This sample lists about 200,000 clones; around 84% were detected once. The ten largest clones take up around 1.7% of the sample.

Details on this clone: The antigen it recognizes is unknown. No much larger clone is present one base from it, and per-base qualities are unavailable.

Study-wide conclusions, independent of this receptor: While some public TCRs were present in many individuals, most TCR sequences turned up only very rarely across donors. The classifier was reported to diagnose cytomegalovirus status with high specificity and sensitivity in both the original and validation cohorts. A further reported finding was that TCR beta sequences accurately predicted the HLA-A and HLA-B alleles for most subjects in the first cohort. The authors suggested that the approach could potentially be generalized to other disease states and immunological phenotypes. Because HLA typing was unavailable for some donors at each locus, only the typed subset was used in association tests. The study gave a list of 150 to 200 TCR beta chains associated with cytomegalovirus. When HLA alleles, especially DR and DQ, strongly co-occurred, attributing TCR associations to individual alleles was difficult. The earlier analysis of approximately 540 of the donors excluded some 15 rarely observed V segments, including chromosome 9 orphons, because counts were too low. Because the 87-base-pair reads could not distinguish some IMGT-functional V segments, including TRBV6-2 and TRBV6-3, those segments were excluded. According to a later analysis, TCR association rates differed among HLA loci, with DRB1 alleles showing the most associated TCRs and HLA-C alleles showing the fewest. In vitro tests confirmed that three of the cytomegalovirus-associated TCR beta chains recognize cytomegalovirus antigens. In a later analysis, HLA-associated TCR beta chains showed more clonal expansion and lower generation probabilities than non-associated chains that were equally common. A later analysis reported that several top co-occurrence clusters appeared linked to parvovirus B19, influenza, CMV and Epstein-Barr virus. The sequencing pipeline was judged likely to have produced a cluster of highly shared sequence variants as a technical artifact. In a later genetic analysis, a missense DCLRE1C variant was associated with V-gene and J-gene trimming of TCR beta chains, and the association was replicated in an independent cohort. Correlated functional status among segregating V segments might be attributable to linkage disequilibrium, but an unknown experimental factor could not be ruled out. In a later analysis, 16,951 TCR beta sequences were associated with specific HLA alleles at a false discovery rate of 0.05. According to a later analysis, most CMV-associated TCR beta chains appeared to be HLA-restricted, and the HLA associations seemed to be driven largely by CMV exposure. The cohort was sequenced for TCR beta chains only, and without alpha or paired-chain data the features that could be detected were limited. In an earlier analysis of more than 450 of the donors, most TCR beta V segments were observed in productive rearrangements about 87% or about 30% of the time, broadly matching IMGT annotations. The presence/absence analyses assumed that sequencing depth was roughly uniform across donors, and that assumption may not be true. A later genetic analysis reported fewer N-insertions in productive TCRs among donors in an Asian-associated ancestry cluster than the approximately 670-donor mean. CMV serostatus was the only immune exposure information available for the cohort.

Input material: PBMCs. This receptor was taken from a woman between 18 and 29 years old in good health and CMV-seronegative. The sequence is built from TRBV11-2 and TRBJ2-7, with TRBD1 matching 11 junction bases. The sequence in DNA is TGTGCCAGCAGCTTGGGGACAGGGGGCTACGAGCAGTACGTC. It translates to CASSLGTGGYEQYV.